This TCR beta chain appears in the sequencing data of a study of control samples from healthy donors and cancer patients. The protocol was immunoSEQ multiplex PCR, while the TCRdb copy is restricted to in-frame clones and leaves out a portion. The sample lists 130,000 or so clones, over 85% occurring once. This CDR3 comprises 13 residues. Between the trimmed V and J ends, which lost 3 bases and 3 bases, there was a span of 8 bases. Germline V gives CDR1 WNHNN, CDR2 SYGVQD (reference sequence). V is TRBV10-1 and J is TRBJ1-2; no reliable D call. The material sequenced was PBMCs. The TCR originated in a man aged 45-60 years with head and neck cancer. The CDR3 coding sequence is TGCGCCAGCAGTGAAGGGCAGGACTATGGCTACACCTTC. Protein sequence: CASSEGQDYGYTF.